The 18 T cell receptor beta chains in this list originate from one sample, sequenced in a study of blood T cell repertoires in COVID-19. Clones were read by immunoSEQ multiplex PCR, and TCRdb kept only the in-frame ones, dropping some. Counted here are approximately 80,000 clones, around 88% occurring once; the ten biggest clones make up more than 5.5%. The sample consisted of peripheral blood. The receptors originated from a woman older than 75 with acute or convalescent COVID-19.

This clone was picked up a small number of times. This chain links TRBV5-4 with TRBJ2-3, with 13 bases fitting TRBD2. Germline CDR1 SGHNT, CDR2 YYREEE (reference sequence). Trimming took 0 bases from V and 4 from J; bases not matched to a gene: 5. There are 17 residues in the CDR3. The CDR3: CASSLGTSGRISDTQYF. The CDR3 DNA follows: TGTGCCAGCAGCTTGGGGACTAGCGGGAGAATATCAGATACGCAGTATTTT.

J is TRBJ1-2 and V is TRBV7-2; weak D call: TRBD1 (5 bases). The V end lost 4 bases, the J end lost 7 bases, and 13 bases lay between the germline ends. In germline, CDR1 is SGHTA, CDR2 FQGNSA. This CDR3 is 13 amino acids long. CDR3 protein: CASSSRGKIGYTF. The CDR3 DNA follows: TGTGCCAGCAGCTCTCGGGGGAAAATTGGCTACACCTTC.

The chain combines TRBV30 with TRBJ2-3; TRBD2 agrees at 9 bases. The J segment lost 6 bases and the V segment lost 0 bases, leaving 7 bases of the junction unmatched. The CDR3 is made up of 15 amino acids. Germline V CDR1 and CDR2: GTSNPN, SVGIG (reference sequence). This CDR3 reads CAWSVPSGNVDTQYF. DNA of the CDR3: TGTGCCTGGAGTGTACCTAGCGGGAACGTGGATACGCAGTATTTT.

The CDR3 region has the DNA TGTGCCAGCAGTGAAACGGCGGGACTAACGAAAGAGACCCAGTACTTC. Protein: CASSETAGLTKETQYF. This chain links TRBV6-1 with TRBJ2-5, with 7 bases that match TRBD2. Germline assignment: CDR1 MNHNS and CDR2 SASEGT. J was trimmed by 3 bases and V by 2 bases; bases with no gene match: 9. This CDR3 spans 16 amino acids.

The chain links TRBV30 to TRBJ1-6; weak D call: TRBD1 (5 bases). Germline lookup yields CDR1 GTSNPN and CDR2 SVGIG (reference sequence). V was cut by 3 bases and J by 7 bases, with 13 bases left in between. The CDR3 covers 14 residues. CDR3 coding DNA: TGTGCCTGGAGGGGGACGGGAGGGAATTCACCCCTCCACTTT. Translating gives CAWRGTGGNSPLHF.

The J gene is TRBJ1-1, the V gene TRBV6-5, with 7 nucleotides matching TRBD1. The CDR3 runs 14 residues. From germline, CDR1 is MNHEY and CDR2 SVGAGI. V gave up 2 bases and J gave up 3 bases; unmatched junction bases: 3. The CDR3 nucleotides are TGTGCCAGCAGTTACGAGGGGGCTCACACTGAAGCTTTCTTT. Its translation is CASSYEGAHTEAFF.

The V call is TRBV5-1, the J call TRBJ1-2, with TRBD1 as a possible D gene (5 bases). Per germline, CDR1 SGHRS and CDR2 YFSETQ. CDR3 length equals 13 residues. V lost 3 bases and J lost 1, with 7 bases in between. DNA for the CDR3: TGCGCCAGCAGCTGGGGGGTTAACTATGGCTACACCTTC. As protein: CASSWGVNYGYTF.

This rearrangement joins TRBV5-1 to TRBJ1-3; D gene ambiguous. Germline values: CDR1 SGHRS, CDR2 YFSETQ. V shed 4 bases and J shed 4 bases, with 9 bases lying between them. This CDR3 has 13 amino acids. The CDR3 DNA reads as TGCGCCAGCAGCGAGGGAGCCGGAAACACCATATATTTT. Encoded protein: CASSEGAGNTIYF.

This rearrangement joins TRBV6-5 to TRBJ1-5, with 10 bases lining up with TRBD1. J lost 2 bases, V lost 0 bases, and 1 base had no gene match. The CDR3 extends over 16 amino acids. Germline V CDR1 and CDR2: MNHEY, SVGAGI. The CDR3 loop is CASSYSGTGGNQPQHF. DNA of the CDR3: TGTGCCAGCAGTTACTCAGGGACAGGGGGCAATCAGCCCCAGCATTTT.

This clone was picked up one time. The chain uses TRBV7-3 and TRBJ1-5; unclear D gene. CDR3 length equals 15 residues. CDR1 and CDR2 (germline): SGHTA, FQGTGA. V lost 5 bases and J lost 0, with 11 bases in between. The CDR3 loop is CASSPQSDSNQPQHF. DNA of the CDR3: TGTGCCAGCAGCCCTCAGTCAGATAGCAATCAGCCCCAGCATTTT. The full variable domain, in which reference TRBV7-3 and TRBJ1-5 provide the parts outside the CDR3, is GAGVSQTPSNKVTEKGKYVELRCDPISGHTALYWYRQSLGQGPEFLIYFQGTGAADDSGLPNDRFFAVRPEGSVSTLKIQRTERGDSAVYLCASSPQSDSNQPQHFGDGTRLSIL.

The chain links TRBV29-1 to TRBJ2-5; 11 bases line up with TRBD2. The CDR3 extends over 14 amino acids. In germline, CDR1 is SQVTM, CDR2 ANQGSEA. Germline trimming cut 6 bases from V and 5 bases from J; bases unmatched to any gene: 8. This CDR3 reads CSVDGLAGGETQYF. Written as DNA, the CDR3 is TGCAGCGTGGATGGGCTAGCGGGAGGTGAGACCCAGTACTTC.

V and J are TRBV7-9 and TRBJ2-7; D uncertain. V lost 5 bases and J 1 base, leaving 9 bases between the germline ends. CDR1 and CDR2 (germline): SEHNR, FQNEAQ (reference sequence). The CDR3 extends over 13 amino acids. CDR3 nucleotides: TGTGCCAGCAGCCCGTCGGTGTCCTACGAGCAGTACTTC. Its protein is CASSPSVSYEQYF.

The chain couples TRBV10-3 to TRBJ1-1; TRBD1 agrees at 7 bases. Germline values: CDR1 ENHRY, CDR2 SYGVKD. The length of the CDR3 is 13 residues. Losses at the gene ends were 4 bases for V and 4 bases for J; bases not matched to a gene: 3. CDR3 loop: CAISGTGVTEAFF. CDR3 bases: TGTGCCATCAGTGGTACAGGGGTCACTGAAGCTTTCTTT.

The chain uses TRBV5-1 and TRBJ1-6, with TRBD1 identical over 7 bases. The CDR3 loop spans 15 amino acids. V shed 3 bases and J 2 bases; nucleotides not matched to a gene: 2. Germline loops: CDR1 SGHRS, CDR2 YFSETQ. The CDR3: CASSWGTAYNSPLHF. CDR3 in DNA: TGCGCCAGCAGCTGGGGGACAGCCTATAATTCACCCCTCCACTTT.

V is TRBV18 and J is TRBJ1-2; unclear D gene. Germline lookup yields CDR1 KGHSH and CDR2 LQKENI. This CDR3 comprises 16 residues. The germline V and J ends were trimmed by 6 bases and 4 bases, with 21 bases remaining between them. CDR3 sequence: CASSPSTAGIFYGYTF. CDR3 coding DNA: TGTGCCAGCTCTCCCAGCACAGCTGGTATATTCTATGGCTACACCTTC.

The V gene is TRBV2, the J gene TRBJ2-3, with 9 bases lining up with TRBD1. Trimming removed 5 bases from V and 5 bases from J; junction bases left unmatched: 5. CDR3 size: 14 residues. Germline CDR1 reads SNHLY; CDR2 reads FYNNEI. CDR3 sequence (DNA): TGTGCCAGCAGTCGACAGGGGGGAGGAGATACGCAGTATTTT. Protein product: CASSRQGGGDTQYF.

The V gene is TRBV27, the J gene TRBJ1-6; D might be TRBD1 (6 bases). The germline V and J ends were trimmed by 3 bases and 7 bases, with 13 bases remaining between them. CDR3 length equals 15 residues. Germline V lookup: CDR1 MNHEY, CDR2 SMNVEV (reference sequence). This chain's CDR3 is CASSFGRQGNSPLHF. The CDR3 DNA follows: TGTGCCAGCAGTTTCGGAAGGCAGGGGAATTCACCCCTCCACTTT.

This clone appeared a single time. The CDR3 DNA is TGCAGCGCAGGAGGAGGTTTTAATGAAAAACTGTTTTTT. Its protein product is CSAGGGFNEKLFF. J is TRBJ1-4 and V is TRBV29-1; no clear D. CDR1 is SQVTM and CDR2 is ANQGSEA in the germline V gene. The ends were cut back, 7 bases at V and 4 bases at J, with 13 bases in the middle. This CDR3 is 13 amino acids long.